The 4 T cell receptor beta chains below were found in one sample sequenced in a study of cytomegalovirus exposure and HLA in healthy donors. The table came from immunoSEQ multiplex PCR; TCRdb's copy has only in-frame clones and leaves some out. Of 100,000 to 150,000 clones listed, around 94% are singletons. The sample taken for sequencing was PBMCs. These receptors were taken from a woman in her late teens or twenties in good health and CMV-seronegative.

V gene TRBV29-1 combines with J gene TRBJ1-1, with unresolved D. Germline values: CDR1 SQVTM, CDR2 ANQGSEA. Trimming stripped 5 bases from V and 1 base from J, with 14 bases between. The CDR3 has 14 residues. The CDR3 loop reads CSVYGDKSNTEAFF. Written as DNA, the CDR3 is TGCAGCGTTTACGGGGATAAATCGAACACTGAAGCTTTCTTT.

The chain joins TRBV30 to TRBJ2-1; D might be TRBD1 (6 bases). The CDR3 length is 14 residues. V dropped 2 bases and J dropped 6 bases, with 14 bases sitting between them. From germline, CDR1 is GTSNPN and CDR2 SVGIG (reference sequence). CDR3 region: CAWSRGQLFNEQFF. CDR3 sequence (DNA): TGTGCCTGGAGTCGTGGACAGTTGTTCAATGAGCAGTTCTTC.

The chain employs TRBV11-2 and TRBJ1-2, with 9 bases that match TRBD1. Germline V gives CDR1 SGHAT, CDR2 FQNNGV. The CDR3 consists of 15 residues. The V gene end was trimmed by 2 bases and the J gene end by 5 bases; junction bases not matched to a gene: 6. CDR3 region: CASSLTGTGTYGYTF. CDR3 DNA sequence: TGTGCCAGCAGCTTAACCGGGACAGGGACATATGGCTACACCTTC.

This chain links TRBV30 with TRBJ2-1, with a possible D match to TRBD2 (6 bases). The CDR3 has 12 residues. V was cut by 3 bases and J by 6 bases, with 9 bases left in between. Germline V gene data show CDR1 as GTSNPN and CDR2 as SVGIG (reference sequence). The CDR3 is CAWRGLPNEQFF. The CDR3 region has the DNA TGTGCCTGGAGAGGACTACCCAATGAGCAGTTCTTC.